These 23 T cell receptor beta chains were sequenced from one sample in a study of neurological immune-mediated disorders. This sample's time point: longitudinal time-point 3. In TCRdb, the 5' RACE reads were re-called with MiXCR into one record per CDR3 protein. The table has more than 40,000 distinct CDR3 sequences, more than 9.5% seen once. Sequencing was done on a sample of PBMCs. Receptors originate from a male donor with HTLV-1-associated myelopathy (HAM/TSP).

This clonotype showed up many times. The CDR3 bases are TGCAGCGTCAACCCCGGGACTAGCGGGAACCAAGAGACCCAGTACTTC. It yields the protein CSVNPGTSGNQETQYF. The chain couples TRBV29-1 to TRBJ2-5, with 13 bases that match TRBD2. CDR3 size: 16 residues. Germline V CDR1 and CDR2: SQVTM, ANQGSEA. The J segment lost 0 bases and the V segment lost 6 bases, leaving 7 bases of the junction unmatched.

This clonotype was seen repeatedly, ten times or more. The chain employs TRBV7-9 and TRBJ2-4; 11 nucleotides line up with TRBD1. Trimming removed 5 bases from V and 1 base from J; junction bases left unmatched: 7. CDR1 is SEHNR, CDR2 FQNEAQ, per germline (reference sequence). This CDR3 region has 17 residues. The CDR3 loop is CASSTIGQGAAKNIQYF. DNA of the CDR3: TGTGCCAGCAGCACGATAGGACAGGGGGCTGCCAAAAACATTCAGTACTTC.

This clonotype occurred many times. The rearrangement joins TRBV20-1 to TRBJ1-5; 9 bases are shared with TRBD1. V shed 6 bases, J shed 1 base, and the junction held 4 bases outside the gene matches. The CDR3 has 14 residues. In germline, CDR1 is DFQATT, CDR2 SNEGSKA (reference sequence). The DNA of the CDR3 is TGCAGTGCGCCACAGGGGGCAAGCAATCAGCCCCAGCATTTT. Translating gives CSAPQGASNQPQHF.

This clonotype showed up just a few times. The CDR3 DNA reads TGTGCCAGCAGCTTTGCAGGGACTCAGCCCCAGCATTTT. It is translated as CASSFAGTQPQHF. The genes are TRBV7-8 and TRBJ1-5; D may be TRBD1 (5 bases). In germline, CDR1 is SGHVS, CDR2 FQNEAQ. The V end lost 3 bases, the J end lost 6 bases, and 9 bases lay between the germline ends. The CDR3 covers 13 residues.

CDR3 nucleotides: TGCAGTGCTAGTGGGTACAGGGGTGAAAAACTGTTTTTT. It codes for CSASGYRGEKLFF. The chain combines TRBV20-1 with TRBJ1-4, with 7 bases aligning to TRBD1. The germline V gene has CDR1 DFQATT and CDR2 SNEGSKA (reference sequence). V trimming: 3 bases; J trimming: 7 bases; junction bases outside the gene matches: 5. This CDR3 is built from 13 residues.

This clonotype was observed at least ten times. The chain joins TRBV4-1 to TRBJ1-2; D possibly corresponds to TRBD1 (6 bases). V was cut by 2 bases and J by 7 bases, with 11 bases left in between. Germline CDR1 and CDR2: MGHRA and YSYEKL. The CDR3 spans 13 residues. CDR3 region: CASSQMTGGGYTF. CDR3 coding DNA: TGCGCCAGCAGCCAAATGACAGGAGGTGGCTACACCTTC.

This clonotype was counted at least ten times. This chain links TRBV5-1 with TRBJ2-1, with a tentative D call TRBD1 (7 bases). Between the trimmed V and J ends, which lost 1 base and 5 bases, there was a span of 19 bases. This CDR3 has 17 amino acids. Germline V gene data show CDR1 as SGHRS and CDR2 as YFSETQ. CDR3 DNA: TGCGCCAGCAGCTTGTTCCGGGACAGTGGAGGGGACAATGAGCAGTTCTTC. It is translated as CASSLFRDSGGDNEQFF. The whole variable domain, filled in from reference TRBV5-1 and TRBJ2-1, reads KAGVTQTPRYLIKTRGQQVTLSCSPISGHRSVSWYQQTPGQGLQFLFEYFSETQRNKGNFPGRFSGRQFSNSRSEMNVSTLELGDSALYLCASSLFRDSGGDNEQFFGPGTRLTVL.

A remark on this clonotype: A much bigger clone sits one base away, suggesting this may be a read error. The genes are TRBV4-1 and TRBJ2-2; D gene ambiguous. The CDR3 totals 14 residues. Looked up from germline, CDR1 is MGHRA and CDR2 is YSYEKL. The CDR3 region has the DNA TGCGCCAGCAGACCCGGGCAGAACACCGAGGAGCTGTTTTTT. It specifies CASRPGQNTEELFF.

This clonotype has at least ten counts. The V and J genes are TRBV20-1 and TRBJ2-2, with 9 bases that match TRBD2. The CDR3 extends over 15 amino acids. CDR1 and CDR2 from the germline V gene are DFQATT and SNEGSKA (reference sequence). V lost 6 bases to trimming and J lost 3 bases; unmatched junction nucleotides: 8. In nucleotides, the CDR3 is TGCAGTGCAAAGGCGGGGGGGCCCGACACCGGGGAGCTGTTTTTT. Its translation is CSAKAGGPDTGELFF.

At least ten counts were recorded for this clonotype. CDR3 loop: CASSLSLTGGAEDQPQHF. The CDR3, as DNA: TGTGCCAGCAGCTTATCACTAACAGGGGGCGCGGAGGATCAGCCCCAGCATTTT. V gene TRBV7-9 combines with J gene TRBJ1-5, with 9 bases lining up with TRBD1. After removal of 2 bases from V and 5 bases from J, the junction contained 13 bases not matched to a gene. Germline V gene data show CDR1 as SEHNR and CDR2 as FQNEAQ (reference sequence). CDR3 length: 18 residues.

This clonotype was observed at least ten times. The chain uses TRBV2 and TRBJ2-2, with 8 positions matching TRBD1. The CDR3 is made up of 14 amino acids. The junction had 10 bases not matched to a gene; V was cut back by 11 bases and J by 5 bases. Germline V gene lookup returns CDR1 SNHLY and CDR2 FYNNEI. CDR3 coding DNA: TGTGCCGGACGTCAGGGGGCAAGGACCGGGGAGCTGTTTTTT. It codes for CAGRQGARTGELFF.

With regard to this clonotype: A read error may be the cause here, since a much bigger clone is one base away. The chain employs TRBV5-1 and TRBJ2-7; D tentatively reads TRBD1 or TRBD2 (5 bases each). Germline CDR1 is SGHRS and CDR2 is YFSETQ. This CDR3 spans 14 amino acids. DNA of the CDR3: TGCGCCAGCATCTTGAGCCAGGGACGCGGGGAGCAGTACTTC. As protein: CASILSQGRGEQYF.

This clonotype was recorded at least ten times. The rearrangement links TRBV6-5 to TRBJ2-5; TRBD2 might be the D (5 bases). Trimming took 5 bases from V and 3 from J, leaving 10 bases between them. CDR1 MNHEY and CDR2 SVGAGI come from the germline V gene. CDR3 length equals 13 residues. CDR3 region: CASSRTGEETQYF. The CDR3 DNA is TGTGCCAGCAGTCGGACTGGAGAAGAGACCCAGTACTTC.

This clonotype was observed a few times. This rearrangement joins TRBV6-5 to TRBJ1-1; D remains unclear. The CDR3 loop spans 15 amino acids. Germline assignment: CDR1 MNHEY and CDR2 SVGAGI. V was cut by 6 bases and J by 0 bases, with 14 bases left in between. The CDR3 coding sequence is TGTGCCAGCAGGAACCAGGCAGGCGTGAACACTGAAGCTTTCTTT. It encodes CASRNQAGVNTEAFF.

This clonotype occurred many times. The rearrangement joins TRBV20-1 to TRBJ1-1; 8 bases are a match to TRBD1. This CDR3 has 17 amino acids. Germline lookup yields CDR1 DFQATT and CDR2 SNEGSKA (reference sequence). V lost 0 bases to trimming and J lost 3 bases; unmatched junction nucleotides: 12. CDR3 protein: CSARDGWSGGVDTEAFF. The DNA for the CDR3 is TGCAGTGCTAGAGATGGATGGTCAGGGGGCGTGGACACTGAAGCTTTCTTT.

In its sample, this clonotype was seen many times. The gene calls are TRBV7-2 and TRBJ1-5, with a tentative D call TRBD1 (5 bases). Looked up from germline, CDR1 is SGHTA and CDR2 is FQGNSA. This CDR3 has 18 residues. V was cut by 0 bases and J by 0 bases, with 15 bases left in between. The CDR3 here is CASSLARPGTYSNQPQHF. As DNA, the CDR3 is TGTGCCAGCAGCTTAGCCCGTCCGGGGACCTATAGCAATCAGCCCCAGCATTTT. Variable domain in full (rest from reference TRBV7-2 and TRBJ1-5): GAGVSQSPSNKVTEKGKDVELRCDPISGHTALYWYRQSLGQGLEFLIYFQGNSAPDKSGLPSDRFSAERTGGSVSTLTIQRTQQEDSAVYLCASSLARPGTYSNQPQHFGDGTRLSIL.

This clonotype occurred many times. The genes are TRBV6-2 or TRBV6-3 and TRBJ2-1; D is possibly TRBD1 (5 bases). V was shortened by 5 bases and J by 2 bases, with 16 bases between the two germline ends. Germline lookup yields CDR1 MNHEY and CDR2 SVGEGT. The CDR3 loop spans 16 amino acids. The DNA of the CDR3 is TGTGCCAGCAGTCCAAGGACACGGATGACCTACAATGAGCAGTTCTTC. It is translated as CASSPRTRMTYNEQFF.

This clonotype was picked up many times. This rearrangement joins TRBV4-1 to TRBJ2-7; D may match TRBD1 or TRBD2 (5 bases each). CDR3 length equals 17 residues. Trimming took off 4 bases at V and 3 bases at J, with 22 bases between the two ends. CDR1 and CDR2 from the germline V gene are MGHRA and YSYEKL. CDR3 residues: CASSPLTGTRIVYEQYF. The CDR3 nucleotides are TGCGCCAGCAGCCCCTTGACCGGGACCAGGATCGTCTACGAGCAGTACTTC.

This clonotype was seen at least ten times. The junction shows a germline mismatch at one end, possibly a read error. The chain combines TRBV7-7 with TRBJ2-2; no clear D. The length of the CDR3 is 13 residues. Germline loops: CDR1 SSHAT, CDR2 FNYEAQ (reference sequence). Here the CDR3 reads CASTISNTGELFF. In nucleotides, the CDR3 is TGTGCTAGCACGATATCGAACACCGGGGAGCTGTTTTTT.

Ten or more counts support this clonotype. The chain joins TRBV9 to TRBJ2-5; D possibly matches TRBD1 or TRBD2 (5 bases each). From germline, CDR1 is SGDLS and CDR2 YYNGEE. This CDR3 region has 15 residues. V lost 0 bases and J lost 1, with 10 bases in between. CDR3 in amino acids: CASSVGVGTQETQYF. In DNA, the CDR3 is TGTGCCAGCAGCGTAGGCGTCGGGACCCAAGAGACCCAGTACTTC.

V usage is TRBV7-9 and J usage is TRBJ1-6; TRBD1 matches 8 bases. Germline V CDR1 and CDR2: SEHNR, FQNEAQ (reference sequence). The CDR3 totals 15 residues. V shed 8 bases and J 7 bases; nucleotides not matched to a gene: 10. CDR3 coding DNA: TGTGCCAGCGTAGTCTGGACAGGGACAAATTCACCCCTCCACTTT. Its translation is CASVVWTGTNSPLHF.

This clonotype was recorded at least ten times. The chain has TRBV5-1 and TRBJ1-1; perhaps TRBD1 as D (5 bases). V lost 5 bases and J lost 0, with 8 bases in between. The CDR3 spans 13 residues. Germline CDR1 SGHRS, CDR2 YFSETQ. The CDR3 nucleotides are TGCGCCAGCAGGACGGACATGAACACTGAAGCTTTCTTT. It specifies CASRTDMNTEAFF.

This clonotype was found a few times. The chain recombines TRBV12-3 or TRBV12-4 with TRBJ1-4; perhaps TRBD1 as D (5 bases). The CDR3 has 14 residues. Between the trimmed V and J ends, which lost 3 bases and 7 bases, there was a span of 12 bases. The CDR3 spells CASSFSGGGEKLFF. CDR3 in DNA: TGTGCCAGCAGTTTCTCCGGGGGAGGTGAAAAACTGTTTTTT.